These T cell receptor beta chains were read from a single sample in a study of CD8 T cells in ankylosing spondylitis. TCRdb ran MiXCR on the 5' RACE reads and lists one entry per CDR3 protein. The sample has fewer than 550,000 distinct CDR3 sequences, about 5.2% seen once. The sequenced sample consisted of blood, either unsorted or a sorted T cell fraction (not recorded which). The receptors derive from a male donor with ankylosing spondylitis. Both conserved end residues are part of each CDR3. The D gene is left open where the match is weak. The size field is filled for only some rows; it gives once, few, many or a size class.

J gene: TRBJ2-5; clone size: few; V gene: TRBV20-1; D gene: TRBD1; CDR3 length: 13; CDR3 DNA: TGCAGTGCTAGAAGGGACAGGGCGGAGACCCAGTACTTC; CDR3 protein: CSARRDRAETQYF
J gene: TRBJ1-5; clone size: many; V gene: TRBV12-3/TRBV12-4; D gene: -; CDR3 length: 13; CDR3 DNA: TGTGCCAGCAGTTTTAGTCCGGGCGGGACCCAGCATTTT; CDR3 protein: CASSFSPGGTQHF
J gene: TRBJ2-2; clone size: many; V gene: TRBV7-9; D gene: -; CDR3 length: 12; CDR3 DNA: TGTGCCAGCAGCTTTGAGACGCTAGAGCTGTTTTTT; CDR3 protein: CASSFETLELFF
J gene: TRBJ1-1; clone size: many; V gene: TRBV28; D gene: TRBD1; CDR3 length: 14; CDR3 DNA: TGTGCCAGCAGTTTTCGACAGGGTGCCACTGAAGCTTTCTTT; CDR3 protein: CASSFRQGATEAFF
J gene: TRBJ2-1; clone size: -; V gene: TRBV18; D gene: -; CDR3 length: 15; CDR3 DNA: TGTGCCAGCTCACCACCCCGAACCCCCATCCATGAGCAGTTCTTC; CDR3 protein: CASSPPRTPIHEQFF
J gene: TRBJ1-2; clone size: many; V gene: TRBV7-2; D gene: -; CDR3 length: 15; CDR3 DNA: TGTGCCAGCAGCCCCAGTATGGGGGCAAACTATGGCTACACCTTC; CDR3 protein: CASSPSMGANYGYTF
J gene: TRBJ1-1; clone size: many; V gene: TRBV5-1; D gene: -; CDR3 length: 14; CDR3 DNA: TGCGCCAGCAGCAGAGACCACATGAACACTGAAGCTTTCTTT; CDR3 protein: CASSRDHMNTEAFF
J gene: TRBJ1-2; clone size: many; V gene: TRBV20-1; D gene: -; CDR3 length: 13; CDR3 DNA: TGCAGTGCCGCTTGGACAGCGAACTATGGCTACACCTTC; CDR3 protein: CSAAWTANYGYTF
J gene: TRBJ2-1; clone size: many; V gene: TRBV20-1; D gene: TRBD2; CDR3 length: 15; CDR3 DNA: TGCAGTGCTAGAAAAAGCGGGGGGGGGAACAATGAGCAGTTCTTC; CDR3 protein: CSARKSGGGNNEQFF
J gene: TRBJ1-1; clone size: many; V gene: TRBV20-1; D gene: -; CDR3 length: 13; CDR3 DNA: TGCAGTGCCCCGGGACACCAGAACACTGAAGCTTTCTTT; CDR3 protein: CSAPGHQNTEAFF
J gene: TRBJ2-1; clone size: many; V gene: TRBV24-1; D gene: -; CDR3 length: 12; CDR3 DNA: TGTGCCACCAGTGATTTGCTGGCTGAGCAGTTCTTC; CDR3 protein: CATSDLLAEQFF
J gene: TRBJ2-3; clone size: many; V gene: TRBV6-1; D gene: TRBD1; CDR3 length: 16; CDR3 DNA: TGTGCCAGCAGCCCGACAGGGGGCGTTGGAACAGATACGCAGTATTTT; CDR3 protein: CASSPTGGVGTDTQYF
J gene: TRBJ2-3; clone size: many; V gene: TRBV24-1; D gene: TRBD1; CDR3 length: 19; CDR3 DNA: TGTGCCACCAGTGATTTGCCAAATCACAGGGGGTCCCGCACAGATACGCAGTATTTT; CDR3 protein: CATSDLPNHRGSRTDTQYF
J gene: TRBJ2-5; clone size: many; V gene: TRBV7-3; D gene: -; CDR3 length: 13; CDR3 DNA: TGTGCCAGCAGCTCTGAGGTCCAAGAGACCCAGTACTTC; CDR3 protein: CASSSEVQETQYF
J gene: TRBJ2-7; clone size: many; V gene: TRBV7-2; D gene: TRBD2; CDR3 length: 15; CDR3 DNA: TGTGCCAGCAGCTTCACTAGCGGGACCGCCTACGAGCAGTACTTC; CDR3 protein: CASSFTSGTAYEQYF
J gene: TRBJ2-5; clone size: many; V gene: TRBV6-1; D gene: -; CDR3 length: 14; CDR3 DNA: TGTGCCAGCAGTGCGGTCGGGTTCAAAGAGACCCAGTACTTC; CDR3 protein: CASSAVGFKETQYF
J gene: TRBJ1-1; clone size: many; V gene: TRBV11-2; D gene: -; CDR3 length: 17; CDR3 DNA: TGTGCCAGCAGCCCCCAAAAGTGGGGGGACGGAGGCACTGAAGCTTTCTTT; CDR3 protein: CASSPQKWGDGGTEAFF
J gene: TRBJ1-4; clone size: -; V gene: TRBV7-9; D gene: -; CDR3 length: 15; CDR3 DNA: TGTGCCAGCAGCCCCGCAGTCCCTTTTACGGAAAAACTGTTTTTT; CDR3 protein: CASSPAVPFTEKLFF
J gene: TRBJ1-6; clone size: few; V gene: TRBV5-6; D gene: -; CDR3 length: 12; CDR3 DNA: TGTGCCAGCAGCAAGTACAGGTCACCCCTCCACTTT; CDR3 protein: CASSKYRSPLHF
J gene: TRBJ2-7; clone size: many; V gene: TRBV20-1; D gene: TRBD1; CDR3 length: 14; CDR3 DNA: TGCAGTGCTCTTTACGCGGACAGGACCTACGAGCAGTACTTC; CDR3 protein: CSALYADRTYEQYF
J gene: TRBJ2-2; clone size: -; V gene: TRBV7-9; D gene: TRBD2; CDR3 length: 15; CDR3 DNA: TGTGCCAGCAGCCAACTAGCGGGGGATTCCGGGGAGCTGTTTTTT; CDR3 protein: CASSQLAGDSGELFF
J gene: TRBJ2-5; clone size: many; V gene: TRBV20-1; D gene: TRBD1; CDR3 length: 12; CDR3 DNA: TGCAGTGACAGGGGGCAACGAGAGACCCAGTACTTC; CDR3 protein: CSDRGQRETQYF
J gene: TRBJ2-7; clone size: many; V gene: TRBV27; D gene: TRBD2; CDR3 length: 16; CDR3 DNA: TGTGCCAGCAGTTTATCTCGGACTAGCGGGAGGTTCGAGCAGTACTTC; CDR3 protein: CASSLSRTSGRFEQYF
J gene: TRBJ2-1; clone size: -; V gene: TRBV4-2; D gene: TRBD2; CDR3 length: 16; CDR3 DNA: TGTGCCAGCAGCCAAGGTCCGGGACTAGCGGAGTCAATGCAGTTCTTC; CDR3 protein: CASSQGPGLAESMQFF
J gene: TRBJ1-5; clone size: -; V gene: TRBV4-3; D gene: -; CDR3 length: 13; CDR3 DNA: TGCGCCAGCAGCCAATCGATCCATCAGCCCCAGCATTTT; CDR3 protein: CASSQSIHQPQHF
J gene: TRBJ2-3; clone size: many; V gene: TRBV6-5; D gene: -; CDR3 length: 14; CDR3 DNA: TGTGCCAGCAGTTACTCCTGGCCCACAGATACGCAGTATTTT; CDR3 protein: CASSYSWPTDTQYF
J gene: TRBJ1-5; clone size: -; V gene: TRBV18; D gene: -; CDR3 length: 16; CDR3 DNA: TGTGCCAGCTCTCCTACCCGGGCTACACCGAATCAGCCCCAGCATTTT; CDR3 protein: CASSPTRATPNQPQHF
J gene: TRBJ2-7; clone size: many; V gene: TRBV29-1; D gene: TRBD1; CDR3 length: 13; CDR3 DNA: TGCAGCGTCGACGGACAGGGGGCGGCCGAGCAGTACTTC; CDR3 protein: CSVDGQGAAEQYF
J gene: TRBJ2-5; clone size: many; V gene: TRBV20-1; D gene: TRBD1; CDR3 length: 14; CDR3 DNA: TGCAGTGCCGTGGACAGGGTCACATCAGAGACCCAGTACTTC; CDR3 protein: CSAVDRVTSETQYF
J gene: TRBJ2-5; clone size: few; V gene: TRBV19; D gene: -; CDR3 length: 11; CDR3 DNA: TGTGCCAGTAGTGGGGCCAATGACGCGGACTTC; CDR3 protein: CASSGANDADF
J gene: TRBJ1-2; clone size: -; V gene: TRBV7-9; D gene: -; CDR3 length: 14; CDR3 DNA: TGTGCCAGCACCACTAGCGGGCCTAACTATGGCTACACCTTC; CDR3 protein: CASTTSGPNYGYTF
J gene: TRBJ1-1; clone size: many; V gene: TRBV12-3/TRBV12-4; D gene: -; CDR3 length: 14; CDR3 DNA: TGTGCCAGCAGCCCCGGATCTACTTACACTGAAGCTTTCTTT; CDR3 protein: CASSPGSTYTEAFF
J gene: TRBJ2-2; clone size: -; V gene: TRBV10-3; D gene: -; CDR3 length: 13; CDR3 DNA: TGTGCCATCAGTGAAGGCCCAAACGGGGAGCTGTTTTTT; CDR3 protein: CAISEGPNGELFF